The next 18 T cell receptor beta chains were all read from a single sample in a study of blood T cell repertoires in COVID-19. Data came from immunoSEQ multiplex PCR; TCRdb stores just in-frame clones and leaves some out. The table includes about 370,000 clones, 85% to 90% detected once. Sequenced: PBMCs or T cells enriched from blood (not recorded which). Every receptor here comes from a man between 18 and 29 years old who had recovered from COVID-19.

This clone was seen a handful of times. The rearrangement joins TRBV27 to TRBJ2-1, with TRBD2 matching 8 bases. The V segment lost 1 base and the J segment 14 bases; nucleotides outside the gene matches: 16. The germline CDR1 and CDR2 sequences are MNHEY and SMNVEV (reference sequence). CDR3 size: 16 residues. The DNA for the CDR3 is TGTGCCAGCAGTTTATTTTCCGGGAGGGCTAATAACCGGGAGTTCTTC. This encodes CASSLFSGRANNREFF.

The chain recombines TRBV7-8 with TRBJ2-2, with no clear D. Germline V gene lookup returns CDR1 SGHVS and CDR2 FQNEAQ. V was shortened by 10 bases and J by 1 base, with 10 bases between the two germline ends. The CDR3 extends over 13 amino acids. In nucleotides, the CDR3 is TGTGCCACCAATCAGATGAACACCGGGGAGCTGTTTTTT. Its protein product is CATNQMNTGELFF.

V gene TRBV5-1 combines with J gene TRBJ2-5, with a possible D match to TRBD2 (6 bases). The germline gives CDR1 SGHRS, CDR2 YFSETQ. CDR3 length equals 14 residues. V was shortened by 0 bases and J by 2 bases, with 8 bases between the two germline ends. CDR3 protein: CASSLVGLQETQYF. CDR3 nucleotide sequence: TGCGCCAGCAGCTTGGTAGGACTACAAGAGACCCAGTACTTC.

The V call is TRBV7-2, the J call TRBJ2-3; 9 nucleotides agree with TRBD2. The V gene end was trimmed by 6 bases and the J gene end by 6 bases; junction bases not matched to a gene: 4. The CDR3 is 13 amino acids. CDR1 is SGHTA, CDR2 FQGNSA, per germline. The DNA for the CDR3 is TGTGCCAGCAGTCAGCGGGAGGTTGATACGCAGTATTTT. This sequence encodes CASSQREVDTQYF.

This clone was seen a single time. The gene calls are TRBV6-5 and TRBJ1-2; 11 bases are a match to TRBD1. V trimming: 0 bases; J trimming: 5 bases; junction bases outside the gene matches: 2. The CDR3 has 15 amino acids. In germline, CDR1 is MNHEY, CDR2 SVGAGI. The CDR3 is CASSYSGQGGYGYTF. The DNA of the CDR3 is TGTGCCAGCAGTTACTCGGGACAGGGGGGATATGGCTACACCTTC.

The V call is TRBV18, the J call TRBJ1-1; possibly TRBD1 for D (6 bases). V gave up 2 bases and J gave up 2 bases, with 9 bases separating them. The CDR3 covers 14 residues. Germline CDR1 KGHSH, CDR2 LQKENI. The CDR3 DNA sequence: TGTGCCAGCTCACCAGGGGGGGGCAACACTGAAGCTTTCTTT. As protein: CASSPGGGNTEAFF.

The J gene is TRBJ2-1, the V gene TRBV5-1; 10 bases fit TRBD2. V shed 3 bases, J shed 0 bases, and the junction held 3 bases outside the gene matches. Germline CDR1 is SGHRS and CDR2 is YFSETQ. CDR3 size: 16 residues. CDR3 nucleotides: TGCGCCAGCAGCTCCGTAGCGGGGGGCTCCTACAATGAGCAGTTCTTC. Translated, it gives CASSSVAGGSYNEQFF.

The DNA of the CDR3 is TGTGCCTTCGGCGGGGCTTGGACTGTGAGCGAGCAGTACTTC. This codes for CAFGGAWTVSEQYF. The chain couples TRBV30 to TRBJ2-7, with D possibly TRBD2 on 6 matching bases. The CDR3 consists of 14 residues. CDR1 and CDR2 (germline): GTSNPN, SVGIG (reference sequence). Between the trimmed V and J ends, which lost 7 bases and 6 bases, there was a span of 22 bases.

The chain combines TRBV28 with TRBJ1-6; 8 bases are shared with TRBD1. The V and J ends lost 2 bases and 8 bases, in that order; junction bases with no gene match: 2. Germline assignment: CDR1 MDHEN and CDR2 SYDVKM. The CDR3 is 14 residues long. The chain's CDR3 is CASSLGQGHSPLHF. CDR3 sequence (DNA): TGTGCCAGCAGTTTAGGACAGGGACATTCACCCCTCCACTTT.

The rearrangement joins TRBV5-1 to TRBJ1-2, with D possibly being TRBD1 (6 bases). The germline gives CDR1 SGHRS, CDR2 YFSETQ. Trimming shortened V by 3 bases and J by 2 bases, and 14 bases separated the two germline ends. The CDR3 runs 15 residues. CDR3: CASSSQGEANYGYTF. CDR3 bases: TGCGCCAGCAGCTCACAGGGAGAAGCAAACTATGGCTACACCTTC.

The V gene is TRBV19, the J gene TRBJ1-1; no definite D call. The CDR3 loop spans 16 amino acids. V lost 5 bases and J 0 bases, leaving 16 bases between the germline ends. Germline CDR1 and CDR2: LNHDA and SQIVND (reference sequence). The CDR3 loop is CASSAGRPPMNTEAFF. The DNA of the CDR3 is TGTGCCAGTAGTGCCGGTCGTCCTCCAATGAACACTGAAGCTTTCTTT.

The chain joins TRBV7-2 to TRBJ1-2; 10 bases are shared with TRBD1. CDR1 is SGHTA and CDR2 is FQGNSA in the germline V gene. The CDR3 sequence is 15 residues long. V lost 1 base, J lost 8 bases, and 7 bases stayed unmatched. CDR3 DNA sequence: TGTGCCAGCAGCTTAGTTGGCGGGACAGGGGACGGCTACACCTTC. Encoded protein: CASSLVGGTGDGYTF.

The V call is TRBV7-2, the J call TRBJ2-3; 7 bases are shared with TRBD2. Trimming took 2 bases from V and 4 from J; bases not matched to a gene: 9. Germline V gene lookup returns CDR1 SGHTA and CDR2 FQGNSA. The CDR3 sequence is 16 residues long. DNA for the CDR3: TGTGCCAGCAGCTTAATGGCGGGAGTCAGGGCAGATACGCAGTATTTT. Protein sequence: CASSLMAGVRADTQYF. Full variable domain (missing parts from reference TRBV7-2 and TRBJ2-3): GAGVSQSPSNKVTEKGKDVELRCDPISGHTALYWYRQSLGQGLEFLIYFQGNSAPDKSGLPSDRFSAERTGGSVSTLTIQRTQQEDSAVYLCASSLMAGVRADTQYFGPGTRLTVL.

The chain is built from TRBV5-6 and TRBJ1-4, with TRBD1 identical over 8 bases. The CDR3 length is 18 residues. Trimming at V came to 2 bases and at J to 3 bases, leaving 12 bases not matched to a gene. Germline V gene lookup returns CDR1 SGHDT and CDR2 YYEEEE. The CDR3 sequence is CASSFKGVRGLPNEKLFF. The CDR3 coding sequence is TGTGCCAGCAGCTTTAAGGGCGTCAGGGGGCTACCTAATGAAAAACTGTTTTTT.

The chain carries TRBV7-8 and TRBJ2-5; TRBD2 matches 9 bases. Per germline, CDR1 SGHVS and CDR2 FQNEAQ. J gave up 4 bases and V 1 base, and 7 bases lay outside the gene matches. This CDR3 region has 16 residues. The CDR3 protein is CASSLVPAGGRETQYF. The CDR3 bases are TGTGCCAGCAGCTTAGTTCCAGCGGGGGGCCGAGAGACCCAGTACTTC. The whole variable domain, filled in from reference TRBV7-8 and TRBJ2-5, reads GAGVSQSPRYKVAKRGQDVALRCDPISGHVSLFWYQQALGQGPEFLTYFQNEAQLDKSGLPSDRFFAERPEGSVSTLKIQRTQQEDSAVYLCASSLVPAGGRETQYFGPGTRLLVL.

This clone was detected only once. The J gene is TRBJ1-2, the V gene TRBV11-2, with D tentatively TRBD1 (6 bases). The CDR3 has 14 residues. Germline V gene data show CDR1 as SGHAT and CDR2 as FQNNGV. V lost 3 bases and J 7 bases, leaving 15 bases between the germline ends. Written as DNA, the CDR3 is TGTGCCAGCAGCTTCTCGGGGGGCGAGAGTGGCTACACCTTC. Its protein is CASSFSGGESGYTF. The full variable domain, in which reference TRBV11-2 and TRBJ1-2 provide the parts outside the CDR3, is EAGVAQSPRYKIIEKRQSVAFWCNPISGHATLYWYQQILGQGPKLLIQFQNNGVVDDSQLPKDRFSAERLKGVDSTLKIQPAKLEDSAVYLCASSFSGGESGYTFGSGTRLTVV.

The rearrangement links TRBV9 to TRBJ1-2; 8 nucleotides agree with TRBD1. This CDR3 comprises 14 residues. V was clipped by 3 bases and J by 7 bases; unmatched bases: 8. The germline gives CDR1 SGDLS, CDR2 YYNGEE. CDR3 protein: CASSAGQGIGGYTF. The CDR3 DNA follows: TGTGCCAGCAGCGCTGGACAGGGTATTGGTGGCTACACCTTC.

V usage is TRBV6-5 and J usage is TRBJ2-1, with unresolved D. Trimming removed 7 bases from V and 12 bases from J, with 16 bases in between. The CDR3 consists of 12 residues. The germline V gene encodes CDR1 MNHEY and CDR2 SVGAGI. In DNA form, the CDR3 reads TGTGCCAGCACCAGTACTGGCCTAGGGCAGTTCTTC. Translation: CASTSTGLGQFF.